Only a few counts were recorded for the clone carrying this TCR beta chain. Antigen unknown. The data originate from a study of CD8 T cells in ankylosing spondylitis. This CDR3 spans 15 amino acids. Germline CDR1 and CDR2: MNHEY and SVGAGI. The V segment lost 2 bases and the J segment 4 bases; nucleotides outside the gene matches: 5. Study-wide findings and caveats: Typical of ankylosing spondylitis blood, it appeared, was a TCR beta motif of 7 or 8 highly homologous variants. Disease-linked clones reportedly showed significant enrichment in matched ankylosing spondylitis synovial fluid. Peripheral blood samples showed relatively rare disease-linked clones, and these clones were CD8+.

Quantitative 5'-RACE was performed with molecular barcodes, and it yielded the TCR beta libraries. TCRdb reanalysed the 5' RACE reads using MiXCR and keeps one entry per CDR3 protein. The sample shows 80,000 to 100,000 distinct CDR3 sequences, 7.5% to 9% of them seen only once. Specimen: blood, either unsorted or a sorted T cell fraction (not recorded which). The genes are TRBV6-5 and TRBJ1-3, with TRBD1 matching over 7 bases. This clonotype was sampled from a male donor with ankylosing spondylitis or in good health (not recorded which). CDR3 coding DNA: TGTGCCAGCAGTTACCTGCCGGGACAGGGAAACACCATATATTTT. This translates into CASSYLPGQGNTIYF.